Listed below are T cell receptor beta chains from one sample, sequenced in a study of post-analysis software for immune sequencing data. TCRdb used MiXCR to reprocess the PCR reads, holding one entry per CDR3 protein. Here the sample spans 750,000 to 950,000 distinct CDR3 sequences, about 57% being singletons. Sequencing was done on a sample of blood. The receptors come from a girl between 10 and 17 years old with multiple sclerosis. CDR3s include the opening cysteine and the closing phenylalanine or tryptophan. The D gene is left open where the match is weak. For some rows the clone size is stated as once, few or many, or as a class when expanded; others skip it.

clone_size d_call j_call v_call cdr3_aa cdr3_nt
NA TRBD1 TRBJ1-2 TRBV20-1 CSAPGTGGDYGYTF TGCAGTGCTCCCGGGACAGGGGGCGACTATGGCTACACCTTC
NA NA TRBJ2-3 TRBV14 CASSQEWGGRNTQYF TGTGCCAGCAGCCAAGAATGGGGGGGGCGGAATACGCAGTATTTT
NA TRBD1 TRBJ1-2 TRBV7-3 CASSPQGAATNYGYTF TGTGCCAGCAGCCCTCAGGGGGCAGCAACTAACTATGGCTACACCTTC
NA NA TRBJ2-7 TRBV12-3/TRBV12-4 CASSSGQGQYF TGTGCCAGCAGTTCCGGACAAGGGCAGTACTTC
NA NA TRBJ2-1 TRBV4-1 CASSLTRGTKTSYNEQFF TGCGCCAGCAGCCTGACCAGGGGGACTAAAACCTCCTACAATGAGCAGTTCTTC
NA NA TRBJ2-6 TRBV5-4 CASSFTLRDASPGGANVLTF TGTGCCAGCAGCTTCACACTTCGGGACGCATCCCCCGGTGGGGCCAACGTCCTGACTTTC
NA NA TRBJ2-1 TRBV5-1 CASSPIRGNNEQFF TGCGCCAGCAGCCCAATCCGGGGAAACAATGAGCAGTTCTTC
NA TRBD1 TRBJ1-2 TRBV29-1 CSVGGQGSPSPRDYGYTF TGCAGCGTTGGAGGACAGGGGTCCCCCTCCCCGCGAGACTATGGCTACACCTTC
NA NA TRBJ1-2 TRBV12-3/TRBV12-4 CASSLGRIYYGYTF TGTGCCAGCAGTTTAGGCAGGATCTACTATGGCTACACCTTC
few NA TRBJ2-7 TRBV2 CASSEGSPSYEQYF TGTGCCAGCAGTGAGGGTTCCCCCTCCTACGAGCAGTACTTC
NA NA TRBJ1-5 TRBV5-1 CASSPRVGDQPQHF TGCGCCAGCAGCCCCCGGGTTGGGGACCAGCCCCAGCATTTT
NA TRBD1 TRBJ1-3 TRBV4-1 CASTSTGARNTIYF TGCGCCAGCACCTCGACAGGGGCAAGAAACACCATATATTTT
NA NA TRBJ2-7 TRBV12-3/TRBV12-4 CASSFGTSSEQYF TGTGCCAGCAGTTTTGGGACCTCGAGCGAGCAGTACTTC
NA TRBD2 TRBJ2-7 TRBV7-9 CASSLTASGSYEQYF TGTGCCAGCAGTCTAACGGCTAGCGGCTCCTACGAGCAGTACTTC
NA TRBD2 TRBJ2-1 TRBV29-1 CSVEPSGTLYEQFF TGCAGCGTTGAACCTAGCGGGACCCTCTATGAGCAGTTCTTC
NA TRBD2 TRBJ2-3 TRBV5-1 CASSSSGQSTDTQYF TGCGCCAGCAGTTCTAGCGGCCAATCCACAGATACGCAGTATTTT
few NA TRBJ2-1 TRBV11-2 CASSLVSSSYNEQFF TGTGCCAGCAGCTTAGTTAGTTCCTCCTACAATGAGCAGTTCTTC
NA NA TRBJ1-5 TRBV29-1 CSVAYREGANQPQHF TGCAGCGTTGCTTACAGGGAAGGGGCCAATCAGCCCCAGCATTTT
NA NA TRBJ2-7 TRBV6-6 CASRRGRGAEMEQYF TGTGCCAGCAGGAGAGGCAGGGGGGCCGAAATGGAGCAGTACTTC
few TRBD1 TRBJ2-1 TRBV7-9 CASSSRTGRPEQFF TGTGCCAGCAGCTCCCGGACAGGGCGGCCTGAGCAGTTCTTC
NA NA TRBJ2-4 TRBV29-1 CSVEDLSVTKNIQYF TGCAGCGTTGAAGATCTTTCGGTTACCAAAAACATTCAGTACTTC
NA TRBD1 TRBJ2-3 TRBV5-1 CASSAPGQGNQDTQYF TGCGCCAGCAGCGCACCGGGACAGGGGAATCAAGATACGCAGTATTTT
NA NA TRBJ2-2 TRBV5-1 CASSLGGQGTGELFF TGCGCCAGCAGCTTGGGAGGGCAAGGCACCGGGGAGCTGTTTTTT
few TRBD2 TRBJ2-7 TRBV20-1 CSARELAIFYEQYF TGCAGTGCTAGAGAACTAGCGATTTTTTACGAGCAGTACTTC
few TRBD1 TRBJ2-7 TRBV5-1 CASSLETGVSYEQYF TGCGCCAGCAGCTTGGAGACAGGGGTCTCCTACGAGCAGTACTTC
NA TRBD1 TRBJ2-3 TRBV29-1 CSVDSQGAPDTQYF TGCAGCGTTGATTCACAGGGGGCACCAGATACGCAGTATTTT
NA NA TRBJ2-1 TRBV6-2/TRBV6-3 CASSKSPGGPNRYNEQFF TGTGCCAGCAGCAAAAGCCCCGGGGGGCCCAACCGTTACAATGAGCAGTTCTTC